These 29 T cell receptor beta chains were sequenced from one sample in a study of T-cell reconstitution after alpha-beta-depleted transplantation in children. Construction of the TCRbeta library involved unique molecular identifiers. A single record per CDR3 protein comes from TCRdb applying MiXCR to the PCR reads. Here the sample spans around 480,000 distinct CDR3 sequences, around a third being singletons. Material: PBMCs from the stem cell graft donor, obtained from the stem cell graft. These receptors all come from a human donor who donated a stem cell graft to a child with aplastic anemia.

The chain combines TRBV18 with TRBJ2-5; D gene uncertain. Germline CDR1 is KGHSH and CDR2 is LQKENI. This CDR3 contains 14 residues. Trimming removed 1 base at V and 2 bases at J, with 8 bases between. DNA of the CDR3: TGTGCCAGCTCACCACGAGGTGTTCAAGAGACCCAGTACTTC. Its translation is CASSPRGVQETQYF. Complete variable domain (other parts from reference TRBV18 and TRBJ2-5): NAGVMQNPRHLVRRRGQEARLRCSPMKGHSHVYWYRQLPEEGLKFMVYLQKENIIDESGMPKERFSAEFPKEGPSILRIQQVVRGDSAAYFCASSPRGVQETQYFGPGTRLLVL.

The rearrangement joins TRBV6-1 to TRBJ1-5; TRBD1 matches at 7 bases. This CDR3 contains 19 residues. In germline, CDR1 is MNHNS, CDR2 SASEGT. The V and J ends lost 0 bases and 1 base, in that order; junction bases with no gene match: 12. This CDR3 reads CASSEADRDYYRSNQPQHF. Written as DNA, the CDR3 is TGTGCCAGCAGTGAAGCAGACAGGGACTATTACAGAAGCAATCAGCCCCAGCATTTT.

This clonotype was seen ten or more times. J is TRBJ1-2 and V is TRBV29-1, with D uncertain. From germline, CDR1 is SQVTM and CDR2 ANQGSEA. CDR3 length: 12 residues. Trimming stripped 3 bases from V and 6 bases from J, with 11 bases between. CDR3: CSVDSGSDGYTF. CDR3 in DNA: TGCAGCGTTGATTCGGGGTCTGATGGCTACACCTTC.

The chain uses TRBV29-1 and TRBJ2-7, with unresolved D. CDR1 SQVTM and CDR2 ANQGSEA come from the germline V gene. This CDR3 has 14 amino acids. V lost 5 bases and J 3 bases, leaving 17 bases between the germline ends. CDR3 nucleotides: TGCAGCGTTCCCCCGGACGGAATACACTACGAGCAGTACGTC. It yields the protein CSVPPDGIHYEQYV.

This rearrangement joins TRBV9 to TRBJ2-7; maybe TRBD1 (5 bases). The CDR3 totals 16 residues. CDR1 is SGDLS and CDR2 is YYNGEE in the germline V gene. The V and J ends lost 3 bases and 6 bases respectively, with 22 bases between them. CDR3 DNA sequence: TGTGCCAGCAGCGCGAGCATGCAGGGCCCAGTAAGCGAGCAGTACTTC. Its translation: CASSASMQGPVSEQYF.

The chain carries TRBV2 and TRBJ1-5; maybe TRBD1 (5 bases). V lost 3 bases, J lost 5 bases, and 11 bases lay in between. CDR1 and CDR2 (germline): SNHLY, FYNNEI. This CDR3 region has 14 residues. CDR3 amino acids: CASSDVGRDQPQHF. The CDR3 nucleotides are TGTGCCAGCAGTGATGTTGGCAGGGATCAGCCCCAGCATTTT.

The chain is built from TRBV20-1 and TRBJ1-6; 7 positions match TRBD1. Trimming cost V 3 bases and J 7 bases; bases outside gene matches: 6. CDR1 DFQATT and CDR2 SNEGSKA come from the germline V gene (reference sequence). CDR3 length: 14 residues. The CDR3 protein is CSASKQGPNSPLHF. CDR3 in DNA: TGCAGTGCTAGTAAACAGGGGCCCAATTCACCCCTCCACTTT.

V is TRBV4-3 and J is TRBJ2-3, with 11 bases that match TRBD2. Germline CDR1 reads LGHNA; CDR2 reads YSLEER. The CDR3 spans 17 residues. J was trimmed by 5 bases and V by 0 bases; bases with no gene match: 7. In DNA, the CDR3 is TGCGCCAGCAGCCAAGACGCTGGACTAGCGGGTCAAGATACGCAGTATTTT. Its translation is CASSQDAGLAGQDTQYF.

The V gene is TRBV29-1, the J gene TRBJ1-4; 9 nucleotides align to TRBD1. The CDR3 contains 13 residues. Germline V gene data show CDR1 as SQVTM and CDR2 as ANQGSEA. V lost 7 bases and J lost 5; bases outside the gene matches: 5. CDR3 DNA sequence: TGCAGCGGAGCCGGGACAGGGAATGAAAAACTGTTTTTT. Encoded protein: CSGAGTGNEKLFF.

This clonotype was seen more than once but under ten times. The gene calls are TRBV28 and TRBJ2-1; 10 bases fit TRBD2. Germline trimming cut 6 bases from V and 7 bases from J; bases unmatched to any gene: 12. Germline values: CDR1 MDHEN, CDR2 SYDVKM. The CDR3 totals 16 residues. The CDR3 loop reads CASRPRLAGVGNEQFF. DNA for the CDR3: TGTGCCAGCAGGCCCAGGCTAGCGGGAGTGGGGAATGAGCAGTTCTTC.

The chain joins TRBV28 to TRBJ2-7; 9 bases align to TRBD1. The junction had 5 bases not matched to a gene; V was cut back by 9 bases and J by 5 bases. The CDR3 consists of 12 residues. Per the germline V gene, CDR1 is MDHEN and CDR2 is SYDVKM. Here the CDR3 DNA reads TGTGCCAGTGGGACAGGGAGGGACGAGCAGTACGTC. This sequence encodes CASGTGRDEQYV.

The rearrangement links TRBV28 to TRBJ2-7; 10 positions match TRBD1. The J segment lost 1 base and the V segment lost 4 bases, leaving 7 bases of the junction unmatched. The CDR3 runs to 16 residues. Germline CDR1 reads MDHEN; CDR2 reads SYDVKM. Here the CDR3 reads CASSSPTGGDSYEQYF. DNA of the CDR3: TGTGCCAGCAGTTCCCCGACAGGGGGCGATTCCTACGAGCAGTACTTC.

The V and J genes are TRBV6-5 and TRBJ2-5, with D possibly being TRBD1 (5 bases). Germline V gene lookup returns CDR1 MNHEY and CDR2 SVGAGI. Between the trimmed V and J ends, which lost 2 bases and 5 bases, there was a span of 9 bases. CDR3 length equals 13 residues. This CDR3 reads CASSYPGWETQYF. Written as DNA, the CDR3 is TGTGCCAGCAGTTACCCAGGGTGGGAGACCCAGTACTTC.

The V gene is TRBV29-1, the J gene TRBJ2-7, with TRBD1 matching 9 bases. CDR1 and CDR2 from the germline V gene are SQVTM and ANQGSEA. The CDR3 runs to 15 residues. Trimming removed 6 bases from V and 0 bases from J; junction bases left unmatched: 9. CDR3 sequence (DNA): TGCAGCGTCTTGCCGGGACAGGGCCTCTCCTACGAGCAGTACTTC. Protein product: CSVLPGQGLSYEQYF.

This clonotype was seen just once. The J gene is TRBJ2-3, the V gene TRBV28, with 16 bases that match TRBD2. The germline V gene encodes CDR1 MDHEN and CDR2 SYDVKM. Unmatched junction bases numbered 10, after V lost 4 bases and J lost 6 bases. This CDR3 has 18 amino acids. The CDR3 is CASSSRTGLAGGPDTQYF. The CDR3 nucleotides read TGTGCCAGCAGTTCTCGAACGGGACTAGCGGGAGGGCCGGATACGCAGTATTTT.

The genes are TRBV20-1 and TRBJ1-5; D gene ambiguous. Germline V lookup: CDR1 DFQATT, CDR2 SNEGSKA (reference sequence). There are 14 residues in the CDR3. The V gene lost 1 base and the J gene lost 0 bases, with 7 bases spanning the gap. The CDR3 reads CSARAPLSNQPQHF. CDR3 coding DNA: TGCAGTGCTAGAGCCCCCCTTAGCAATCAGCCCCAGCATTTT.

This chain uses TRBV5-1 with TRBJ2-1, with 9 nucleotides matching TRBD1. The germline V gene encodes CDR1 SGHRS and CDR2 YFSETQ. The CDR3 length is 18 residues. The V gene end was trimmed by 1 base and the J gene end by 3 bases; junction bases not matched to a gene: 11. CDR3 sequence reads: CASSLRKLQGANYNEQFF. CDR3 sequence (DNA): TGCGCCAGCAGCTTGCGCAAATTACAGGGGGCGAACTACAATGAGCAGTTCTTC.

The CDR3 is CSAPRAGGRTGELFF. In DNA, the CDR3 is TGCAGCGCCCCTCGGGCGGGAGGGCGAACCGGGGAGCTGTTTTTT. The chain joins TRBV29-1 to TRBJ2-2, with 9 bases lining up with TRBD2. V lost 7 bases, J lost 5 bases, and 11 bases stayed unmatched. The length of the CDR3 is 15 residues. Germline CDR1 reads SQVTM; CDR2 reads ANQGSEA.

The rearrangement uses TRBV9 and TRBJ2-5, with 7 bases matching TRBD1. V gave up 3 bases and J gave up 4 bases; unmatched junction bases: 6. The CDR3 runs 14 residues. CDR1 SGDLS and CDR2 YYNGEE come from the germline V gene. Written as DNA, the CDR3 is TGTGCCAGCAGCGGACCGACAGGGCTAGAGACCCAGTACTTC. It translates to CASSGPTGLETQYF.

The chain's CDR3 is CASSITSGSTYEQYF. The CDR3 DNA is TGTGCCAGTAGTATTACTAGCGGGAGCACCTACGAGCAGTACTTC. The V call is TRBV19, the J call TRBJ2-7; 11 bases agree with TRBD2. V dropped 3 bases and J dropped 2; count of bases not matched to a gene: 3. Germline V lookup: CDR1 LNHDA, CDR2 SQIVND (reference sequence). The CDR3 has 15 residues.

A few counts support this clonotype. This chain links TRBV5-4 with TRBJ2-2; D ambiguous. The CDR3 length is 14 residues. V was cut by 3 bases and J by 0 bases, with 6 bases left in between. Germline V gives CDR1 SGHNT, CDR2 YYREEE (reference sequence). The CDR3 DNA is TGTGCCAGCAGCTCGCGAACGAACACCGGGGAGCTGTTTTTT. Encoded protein: CASSSRTNTGELFF.

In nucleotides, the CDR3 is TGTGCCTGGAGACAGGGGTTCCCAGATACGCAGTATTTT. It specifies CAWRQGFPDTQYF. This sequence joins TRBV30 and TRBJ2-3; the match to TRBD1 covers 7 bases. V dropped 3 bases and J dropped 4; count of bases not matched to a gene: 4. CDR3 length: 13 amino acids. Germline CDR1 is GTSNPN and CDR2 is SVGIG (reference sequence).

The chain joins TRBV12-3 or TRBV12-4 to TRBJ2-1; D is perhaps TRBD1 (6 bases). Trimming stripped 8 bases from V and 3 bases from J, with 17 bases between. The CDR3 is 15 amino acids. In DNA form, the CDR3 reads TGTGCCAGCGCCTCCGGGGCAGGGGTCTACAATGAGCAGTTCTTC. As protein: CASASGAGVYNEQFF.

This clonotype occurred a few times. J is TRBJ2-3 and V is TRBV7-2; maybe TRBD2 (5 bases). The CDR3 totals 15 residues. Germline V gives CDR1 SGHTA, CDR2 FQGNSA. Trimming stripped 5 bases from V and 4 bases from J, with 16 bases between. The CDR3 region has the DNA TGTGCCAGCAGCGCACGACTCCGAGGGCCAGATACGCAGTATTTT. Encoded protein: CASSARLRGPDTQYF.

The rearrangement links TRBV19 to TRBJ2-2, with TRBD1 identical over 10 bases. Germline V lookup: CDR1 LNHDA, CDR2 SQIVND (reference sequence). CDR3 length: 15 amino acids. V lost 7 bases and J lost 7; bases outside the gene matches: 9. CDR3 residues: CASTATGGGRGELFF. CDR3 DNA sequence: TGTGCCAGTACCGCGACAGGGGGCGGACGCGGGGAGCTGTTTTTT.

V gene TRBV11-2 combines with J gene TRBJ1-2; TRBD1 aligns across 12 bases. Germline lookup yields CDR1 SGHAT and CDR2 FQNNGV. The junction had 0 bases not matched to a gene; V was cut back by 4 bases and J by 3 bases. This CDR3 has 14 residues. CDR3 in amino acids: CASSWDRGHYGYTF. The DNA of the CDR3 is TGTGCCAGCAGCTGGGACAGGGGGCACTATGGCTACACCTTC.

This clonotype turned up a few times. The genes are TRBV30 and TRBJ2-2; D may be TRBD1 (5 bases). CDR3 size: 13 residues. Germline CDR1 is GTSNPN and CDR2 is SVGIG (reference sequence). V lost 0 bases and J lost 4, with 6 bases in between. The DNA of the CDR3 is TGTGCCTGGAGTGTCGACAGCACCGGGGAGCTGTTTTTT. It translates to CAWSVDSTGELFF.

The rearrangement joins TRBV12-3 or TRBV12-4 to TRBJ2-2; TRBD2 is a possible D gene (5 bases). This CDR3 is 15 amino acids long. Between the trimmed V and J ends, which lost 2 bases and 5 bases, there was a span of 12 bases. CDR3 region: CASSLLKPGTGELFF. CDR3 DNA sequence: TGTGCCAGCAGTTTACTGAAGCCGGGAACCGGGGAGCTGTTTTTT.

This clonotype came up a few times. DNA for the CDR3: TGCAGCCAAAAACTCCCGGGATCCCCGTACAATGAGCAGTTCTTC. It translates to CSQKLPGSPYNEQFF. This chain connects TRBV20-1 to TRBJ2-1, with D possibly TRBD2 on 5 matching bases. Germline CDR1 DFQATT, CDR2 SNEGSKA (reference sequence). The CDR3 extends over 15 amino acids.